This is a list of T cell receptor beta chains from one sample in a study of Graves' ophthalmopathy and Graves' hyperthyroidism. MiXCR, run by TCRdb on the multiplex PCR reads, gives a single entry per CDR3 protein. The table records about 160,000 distinct CDR3 sequences, 39% of them present only once. The sequencing sample was made of peripheral blood. These receptors all stem from a man younger than 40 with Graves' ophthalmopathy. The conserved cysteine and the conserved F or W are not part of the CDR3 here. A D gene is named only where the DNA matches it firmly.

D | J | V | CDR3
TRBD2 | TRBJ2-7 | TRBV6-2/TRBV6-3 | ASRLSGSSFYEQY
TRBD1 | TRBJ2-7 | TRBV27 | ASGDRGPYEQY
. | TRBJ1-2 | TRBV28 | ASSRAGTRKNYGYT
. | TRBJ2-7 | TRBV28 | ASSPGDYEQY
. | TRBJ1-1 | TRBV7-2 | ASSLGPHVNTEAF
. | TRBJ1-5 | TRBV6-2/TRBV6-3 | ASSPGVTDDQPQH
. | TRBJ1-1 | TRBV7-8 | ASSSGVGNTEAF
. | TRBJ2-5 | TRBV12-3/TRBV12-4 | ASSLVAAWYQETQY
. | TRBJ2-2 | TRBV6-1 | ASSGESDTGELF
TRBD2 | TRBJ2-4 | TRBV12-3/TRBV12-4 | ASSFLREVNIQY
. | TRBJ2-7 | TRBV28 | ASRTALNEQY
TRBD2 | TRBJ2-5 | TRBV6-1 | ASSEGLAGGQETQY
. | TRBJ2-7 | TRBV7-2 | ASSYLQGYYEQY
. | TRBJ1-2 | TRBV20-1 | SARAGVGYGYT